This T cell receptor (beta chain) was observed in a study of T cell changes during pregnancy in multiple sclerosis. V trimming: 0 bases; J trimming: 6 bases; junction bases outside the gene matches: 2. The CDR3 sequence is 14 residues long. CDR1 is MRHNA and CDR2 is SNTAGT in the germline V gene. Some clones are missing from TCRdb's copy, which holds only in-frame ones; the method was immunoSEQ multiplex PCR. The profile covers about 85,000 clones, with about 89% appearing a single time and 2.5% to 3% taken by the ten largest. This sequence was found in a female donor with multiple sclerosis, enrolled in a pregnancy study. Sequences were derived from peripheral blood, sampled in the first trimester of pregnancy. The chain links TRBV6-4 to TRBJ2-1; 7 bases agree with TRBD1. The CDR3 is CASSDSGQSNEQFF. CDR3 DNA sequence: TGTGCCAGCAGTGACTCGGGACAGAGCAATGAGCAGTTCTTC.